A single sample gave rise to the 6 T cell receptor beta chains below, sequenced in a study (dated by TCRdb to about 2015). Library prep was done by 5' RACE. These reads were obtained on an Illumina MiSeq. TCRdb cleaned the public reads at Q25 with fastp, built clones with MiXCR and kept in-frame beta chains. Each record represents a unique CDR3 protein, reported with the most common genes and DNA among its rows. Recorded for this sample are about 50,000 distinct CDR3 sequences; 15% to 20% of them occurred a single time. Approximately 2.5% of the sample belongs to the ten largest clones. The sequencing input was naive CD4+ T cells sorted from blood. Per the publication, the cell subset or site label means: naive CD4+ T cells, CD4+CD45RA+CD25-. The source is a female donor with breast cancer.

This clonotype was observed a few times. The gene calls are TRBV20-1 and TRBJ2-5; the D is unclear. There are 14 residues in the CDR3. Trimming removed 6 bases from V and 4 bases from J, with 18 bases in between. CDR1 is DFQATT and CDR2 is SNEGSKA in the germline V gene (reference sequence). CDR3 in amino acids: CSARATDARETQYF. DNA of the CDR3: TGCAGTGCCCGAGCGACTGATGCGAGAGAGACCCAGTACTTC.

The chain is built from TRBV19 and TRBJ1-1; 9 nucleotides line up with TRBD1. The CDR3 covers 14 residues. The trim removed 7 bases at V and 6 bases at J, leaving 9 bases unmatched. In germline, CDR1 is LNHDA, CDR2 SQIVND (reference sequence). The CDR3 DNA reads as TGTGCCAGTATACCCGACAGGGGGATCCCTGAAGCTTTCTTT. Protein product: CASIPDRGIPEAFF. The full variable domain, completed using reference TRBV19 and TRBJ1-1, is DGGITQSPKYLFRKEGQNVTLSCEQNLNHDAMYWYRQDPGQGLRLIYYSQIVNDFQKGDIAEGYSVSREKKESFPLTVTSAQKNPTAFYLCASIPDRGIPEAFFGQGTRLTVV.

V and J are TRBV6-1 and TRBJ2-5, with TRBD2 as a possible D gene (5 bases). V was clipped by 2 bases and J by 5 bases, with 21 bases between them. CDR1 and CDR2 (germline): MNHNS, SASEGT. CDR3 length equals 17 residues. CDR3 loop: CASSEYFRAEVRETQYF. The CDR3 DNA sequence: TGTGCCAGCAGTGAATATTTCCGGGCGGAGGTTCGGGAGACCCAGTACTTC.

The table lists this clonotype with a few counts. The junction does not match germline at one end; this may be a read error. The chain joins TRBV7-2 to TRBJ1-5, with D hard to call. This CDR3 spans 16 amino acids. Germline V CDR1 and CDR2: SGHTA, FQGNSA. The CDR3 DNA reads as TGTGCCAGCACCTTACACACAGCTTCTAGCAATCAGCCCCAGCATTTT. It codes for CASTLHTASSNQPQHF.

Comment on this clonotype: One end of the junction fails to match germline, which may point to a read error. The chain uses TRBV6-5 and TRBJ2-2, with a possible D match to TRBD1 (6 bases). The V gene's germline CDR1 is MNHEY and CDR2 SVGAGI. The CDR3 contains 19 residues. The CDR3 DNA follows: TGTGCCAGCAGTTCCATGACCGTTGACAGGCGCCTGAACACCGAGGAGCTGTTTTTT. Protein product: CASSSMTVDRRLNTEELFF.

The CDR3 nucleotides read TGTGCCAGCAGCCCCTCCGTAGGCAACTCTGGAAACACCATATATTTT. Translated, it gives CASSPSVGNSGNTIYF. The chain couples TRBV7-2 to TRBJ1-3; D is ambiguous. The ends were cut back, 5 bases at V and 0 bases at J, with 14 bases in the middle. The germline gives CDR1 SGHTA, CDR2 FQGNSA. The CDR3 has 16 amino acids.